Listed below are T cell receptor beta chains from one sample, sequenced in a study of T cells after yellow fever vaccination. In TCRdb, the 5' RACE reads were re-called with MiXCR into one record per CDR3 protein. The repertoire holds around 230,000 distinct CDR3 sequences, with roughly 6.3% as singletons. Specimen: CD4+ T cells sorted from PBMCs, collected on the day of the yellow fever booster vaccination. These TCRs come from a man under 40 who received the YFV17D yellow fever vaccine. Each CDR3 is given with its conserved first and last residue. D genes are given only for firm matches. For some rows the clone size is stated as once, few or many, or as a class when expanded; others skip it.

CDR3 DNA | CDR3 protein | V gene | clone size | D gene | J gene
TGTGCCAGCAGCTTAGTGTCGCGGTCCATCGGTGAGCAGTTCTTC | CASSLVSRSIGEQFF | TRBV11-2 | NA | NA | TRBJ2-1
TGCAGTGCTAGACCACCCGCAGGGCAAGAGACCCAGTACTTC | CSARPPAGQETQYF | TRBV20-1 | few | NA | TRBJ2-5
TGTGCCAGCTCCCATAATACAGGGGGCCGAGCCAAAAACATTCAGTACTTC | CASSHNTGGRAKNIQYF | TRBV3-1 | few | TRBD1 | TRBJ2-4
TGTGCCAGCAGCTCCCAACCCCCCCAGAACACCGGGGAGCTGTTTTTT | CASSSQPPQNTGELFF | TRBV7-2 | many | NA | TRBJ2-2
TGCGCCAGCAGCACCCGGGACATCTCCTACGAGCAGTACTTC | CASSTRDISYEQYF | TRBV5-1 | many | NA | TRBJ2-7
TGTGCCACCAGCAGAGACCGGGGGACTGTCAAAAACATTCAGTACTTC | CATSRDRGTVKNIQYF | TRBV15 | many | NA | TRBJ2-4
TGTGCCAGCAGGGGGTACGGGGGCGGTTACGAGCAGTACTTC | CASRGYGGGYEQYF | TRBV5-6 | few | NA | TRBJ2-7
TGTGCCAGCAGCCCTGGGACCACCAAAGAGACCCAGTACTTC | CASSPGTTKETQYF | TRBV7-2 | few | NA | TRBJ2-5
TGTGCCAGCAGCTTGGAGTTCGAGCAGTACTTC | CASSLEFEQYF | TRBV5-6 | few | NA | TRBJ2-7
TGCAGTGCCCGGACTAGCGGGAGTGGGACCGGGGAGCTGTTTTTT | CSARTSGSGTGELFF | TRBV20-1 | few | TRBD2 | TRBJ2-2
TGTGCCAGCAGCCTTGGGACAGGGAGGGGAAATGAGCAGTTCTTC | CASSLGTGRGNEQFF | TRBV7-9 | NA | TRBD1 | TRBJ2-1
TGTGCCAGCAGTGGCCTGACAGGGGGGGAGACCCAGTACTTC | CASSGLTGGETQYF | TRBV6-1 | many | TRBD1 | TRBJ2-5
TGCAGCGTTGCTGGGACTAGCGGGAGGGGATCCTACAATGAGCAGTTCTTC | CSVAGTSGRGSYNEQFF | TRBV29-1 | few | TRBD2 | TRBJ2-1
TGTGCCAGCAGTTATAACAGGGTAGGAGACCAGCCCCAGCATTTT | CASSYNRVGDQPQHF | TRBV6-2/TRBV6-3 | few | NA | TRBJ1-5
TGTGCCAGCTCACCACCCGGTCATCCCCTCTTC | CASSPPGHPLF | TRBV18 | many | NA | TRBJ2-5
TGTGCCAGCAGCACCCGACAGGGGATCCAAGAGACCCAGTACTTC | CASSTRQGIQETQYF | TRBV14 | many | TRBD1 | TRBJ2-5
TGTGCCAGCAGCTTAGAAGGCCTAACCACTGAAGCTTTCTTT | CASSLEGLTTEAFF | TRBV7-9 | many | NA | TRBJ1-1
TGTGCCAGCAGTTTAGCGGGAGCCGAGCAGTACTTC | CASSLAGAEQYF | TRBV12-3/TRBV12-4 | many | NA | TRBJ2-7
TGCAGTGCTAAACTAACCCCTGGGGGCGAGCAGTACTTC | CSAKLTPGGEQYF | TRBV20-1 | few | NA | TRBJ2-7
TGTGCCAGCAGCATACGACTAGTACGCCAAGAGACCCAGTACTTC | CASSIRLVRQETQYF | TRBV7-9 | NA | NA | TRBJ2-5
TGCGCCAGCAGCAGGGAAACAAGGTACAATGAGCAGTTCTTC | CASSRETRYNEQFF | TRBV5-1 | many | NA | TRBJ2-1
TGTGCCATCAGTGAGTCGAATGACCGGGGGGAGCAGTTCTTC | CAISESNDRGEQFF | TRBV10-3 | NA | NA | TRBJ2-1
TGTGCCAGCAGCTTAGTGTGGCGGGGGGCTAATGGCTACACCTTC | CASSLVWRGANGYTF | TRBV7-2 | NA | NA | TRBJ1-2
TGTGCCAGCAGTGATCGGACAGGGCAGGGCTACACCTTC | CASSDRTGQGYTF | TRBV6-1 | few | TRBD1 | TRBJ1-2
TGCAGCGTTGAGAGTACAGGGGAAGGATACAATGAGCAGTTCTTC | CSVESTGEGYNEQFF | TRBV29-1 | many | TRBD1 | TRBJ2-1
TGCAGCGTTGGGGGGCTGGGCCCAGATACGCAGTATTTT | CSVGGLGPDTQYF | TRBV29-1 | many | NA | TRBJ2-3
TGTGCCAGCAGTCCCGGGACAGGGGGCGCGAATGGCTACACCTTC | CASSPGTGGANGYTF | TRBV12-3/TRBV12-4 | many | TRBD1 | TRBJ1-2
TGTGCCAGTACAAGTCTCTATGGCTACACCTTC | CASTSLYGYTF | TRBV19 | NA | NA | TRBJ1-2
TGCAGTGCTACCGGGACAGGGAAAGAGACCCAGTACTTC | CSATGTGKETQYF | TRBV20-1 | NA | TRBD1 | TRBJ2-5
TGTGCCAGCAGCGGGACTAGCGATTTCTCCTACGAGCAGTACTTC | CASSGTSDFSYEQYF | TRBV9 | many | TRBD2 | TRBJ2-7
TGCGCCAGCAGCTTTGGGAGCTCCTACGAGCAGTACTTC | CASSFGSSYEQYF | TRBV5-1 | many | NA | TRBJ2-7
TGTGCCAGCAGCGGGAGCTCCTACAATGAGCAGTTCTTC | CASSGSSYNEQFF | TRBV7-2 | many | NA | TRBJ2-1
TGTGCCAGCAGGCCTGCGATAGGGGTATTCGAGCAGTACTTC | CASRPAIGVFEQYF | TRBV6-1 | few | NA | TRBJ2-7
TGTGCCACTCGGGACAGCTACAATGAGCAGTTCTTC | CATRDSYNEQFF | TRBV19 | few | TRBD1 | TRBJ2-1
TGCGCCAGCAGCTGGGGACAGGGTCGGAGGGACGAGCAGTACTTC | CASSWGQGRRDEQYF | TRBV5-1 | few | TRBD1 | TRBJ2-7
TGCAGTGCCCCGGGACAGGGGGTAGATACGCAGTATTTT | CSAPGQGVDTQYF | TRBV20-1 | NA | TRBD1 | TRBJ2-3
TGTGCCAGCAGTTTGGGGGACAGCTGGGGCGAGCAGTACTTC | CASSLGDSWGEQYF | TRBV12-3/TRBV12-4 | many | TRBD1 | TRBJ2-7
TGTGCCAGCAGTTTAAGGACCGTAGGTCTGGAAAACACCATATATTTT | CASSLRTVGLENTIYF | TRBV12-3/TRBV12-4 | NA | NA | TRBJ1-3
TGTGCCAGCAGCTTTTCTTTTGGAGGGGAGACCCAGTACTTC | CASSFSFGGETQYF | TRBV7-2 | few | NA | TRBJ2-5
TGTGCCAGCAGCCAAGGGAACGACTACGAGCAGTACTTC | CASSQGNDYEQYF | TRBV4-2 | NA | NA | TRBJ2-7
TGTGCCAGCAGCCTAACCCCTGGACTAGCGGTCAATGAGCAGTTCTTC | CASSLTPGLAVNEQFF | TRBV7-6 | NA | TRBD2 | TRBJ2-1
TGTGCCAGCAGCCAAAACCTAGCGGGAGGACATGAGCAGTTCTTC | CASSQNLAGGHEQFF | TRBV3-1 | many | TRBD2 | TRBJ2-1
TGCGCCAGCAGCCAAGAGAAGGGGGTAAAGGTGCGGACGCAGTATTTT | CASSQEKGVKVRTQYF | TRBV4-3 | few | NA | TRBJ2-3
TGCGCCAGCAGCCAAGATCGGGGGTCCCGGGTCTTCACAGATACGCAGTATTTT | CASSQDRGSRVFTDTQYF | TRBV4-3 | few | NA | TRBJ2-3
TGTGCCAGCAGCTTGTCCTTCGCGGGAGATACGCAGTATTTT | CASSLSFAGDTQYF | TRBV5-4 | few | NA | TRBJ2-3
TGCAGCGGGACCAGCCCAGCCCCCCCTGAAGCTTTCTTT | CSGTSPAPPEAFF | TRBV29-1 | NA | NA | TRBJ1-1
TGTGCCAGCAGCCGACTTGATGGGGGGGGGGAGCTGTTTTTT | CASSRLDGGGELFF | TRBV4-2 | NA | NA | TRBJ2-2
TGTGCCAGCAGTCCCGGGACTAATAATGAGCAGTTCTTC | CASSPGTNNEQFF | TRBV7-8 | many | TRBD2 | TRBJ2-1
TGTGCCAGCACCATACAGGATTTCTACGAGCAGTACTTC | CASTIQDFYEQYF | TRBV11-2 | many | NA | TRBJ2-7
TGTGCCAGCTCGACCGGGACTCCCTACAATGAGCAGTTCTTC | CASSTGTPYNEQFF | TRBV18 | NA | NA | TRBJ2-1
TGTGCCAGCAGCCAACTTTCCGGGGGGGCCAACGTCCTGACTTTC | CASSQLSGGANVLTF | TRBV3-1 | NA | NA | TRBJ2-6
TGCAGTGCTACGTTCGGGGGATCCACAGATACGCAGTATTTT | CSATFGGSTDTQYF | TRBV20-1 | NA | NA | TRBJ2-3
TGCGCCAGCAGCTTGGCCCAGCCTCAGGGTACTGAAGCTTTCTTT | CASSLAQPQGTEAFF | TRBV5-1 | many | NA | TRBJ1-1
TGTGCCAGCAGCCCTTCCCCACTAACGGGAGTCTACGAGCAGTACTTC | CASSPSPLTGVYEQYF | TRBV9 | few | NA | TRBJ2-7